The 5 T cell receptor beta chains below come from one sample, sequenced in a study of control samples from healthy donors and cancer patients. Only in-frame clones appear in the TCRdb table, and some are missing; sequencing was by immunoSEQ multiplex PCR. The top ten hold around 6.8% of the sample, which has 350,000 to 450,000 clones, around 90% seen once. The specimen was PBMCs. All receptors come from a man aged 40-55 years with head and neck cancer.

The CDR3 region is CAISESEGGTEAFF. CDR3 bases: TGTGCCATCAGTGAGTCGGAGGGGGGCACTGAAGCTTTCTTT. The chain links TRBV10-3 to TRBJ1-1, with D perhaps matching TRBD1 (6 bases). CDR3 length: 14 amino acids. Germline V gives CDR1 ENHRY, CDR2 SYGVKD. The V end was cut by 0 bases, the J end by 4 bases, with 9 bases between.

The chain has TRBV7-8 and TRBJ2-1; unclear D gene. The ends were cut back, 1 base at V and 9 bases at J, with 4 bases in the middle. Germline CDR1 SGHVS, CDR2 FQNEAQ. The length of the CDR3 is 11 residues. The CDR3 here is CASSLGGEQFF. CDR3 bases: TGTGCCAGCAGCTTAGGAGGTGAGCAGTTCTTC.

This chain connects TRBV29-1 to TRBJ1-1, with 9 nucleotides matching TRBD1. Germline CDR1 and CDR2: SQVTM and ANQGSEA. This CDR3 has 15 residues. J lost 5 bases, V lost 4 bases, and 11 bases had no gene match. CDR3 sequence reads: CSVVPGQGRETEAFF. The CDR3 bases are TGCAGCGTTGTTCCGGGACAGGGAAGGGAGACTGAAGCTTTCTTT.

V and J are TRBV7-2 and TRBJ1-5, with D possibly being TRBD1 (5 bases). Germline V lookup: CDR1 SGHTA, CDR2 FQGNSA. This CDR3 region has 14 residues. V was shortened by 3 bases and J by 3 bases, with 9 bases between the two germline ends. The DNA for the CDR3 is TGTGCCAGCAGCTTCTACAGGATCAATCAGCCCCAGCATTTT. Amino acid sequence: CASSFYRINQPQHF.

The chain has TRBV7-2 and TRBJ2-3, with 9 bases matching TRBD2. Germline assignment: CDR1 SGHTA and CDR2 FQGNSA. The CDR3 consists of 17 residues. V dropped 1 base and J dropped 8; count of bases not matched to a gene: 13. CDR3 sequence: CASSLGVSGGPRGTQYF. In nucleotides, the CDR3 is TGTGCCAGCAGCTTAGGGGTTAGCGGGGGACCCCGCGGTACGCAGTATTTT.